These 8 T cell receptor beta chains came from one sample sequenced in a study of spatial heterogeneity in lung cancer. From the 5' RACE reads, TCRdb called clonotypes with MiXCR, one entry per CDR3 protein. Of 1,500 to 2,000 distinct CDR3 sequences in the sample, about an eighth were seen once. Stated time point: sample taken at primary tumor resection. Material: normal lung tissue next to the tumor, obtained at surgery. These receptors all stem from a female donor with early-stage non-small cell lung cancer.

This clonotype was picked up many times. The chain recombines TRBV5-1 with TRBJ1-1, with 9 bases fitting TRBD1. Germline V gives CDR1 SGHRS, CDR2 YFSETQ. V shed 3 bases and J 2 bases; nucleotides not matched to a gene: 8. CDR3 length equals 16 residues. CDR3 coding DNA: TGCGCCAGCAGCTCGACGACAGGGGGGAGCAACACTGAAGCTTTCTTT. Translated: CASSSTTGGSNTEAFF.

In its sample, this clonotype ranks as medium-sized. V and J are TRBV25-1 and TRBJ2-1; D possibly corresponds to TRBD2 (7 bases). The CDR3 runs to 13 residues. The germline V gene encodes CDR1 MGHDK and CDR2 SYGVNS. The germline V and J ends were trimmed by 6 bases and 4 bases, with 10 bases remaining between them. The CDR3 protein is CASRKGGYNEQFF. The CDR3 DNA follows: TGTGCCAGCAGGAAGGGGGGGTACAATGAGCAGTTCTTC. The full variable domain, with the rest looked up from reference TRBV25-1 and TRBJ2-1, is EADIYQTPRYLVIGTGKKITLECSQTMGHDKMYWYQQDPGMELHLIHYSYGVNSTEKGDLSSESTVSRIRTEHFPLTLESARPSHTSQYLCASRKGGYNEQFFGPGTRLTVL.

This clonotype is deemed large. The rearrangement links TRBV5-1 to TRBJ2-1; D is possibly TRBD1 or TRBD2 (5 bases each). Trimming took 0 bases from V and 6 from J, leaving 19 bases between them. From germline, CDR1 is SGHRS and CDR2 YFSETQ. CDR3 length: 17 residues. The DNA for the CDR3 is TGCGCCAGCAGCTTGGGCCACCGGGACCCAAAGTCCAATGAGCAGTTCTTC. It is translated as CASSLGHRDPKSNEQFF.

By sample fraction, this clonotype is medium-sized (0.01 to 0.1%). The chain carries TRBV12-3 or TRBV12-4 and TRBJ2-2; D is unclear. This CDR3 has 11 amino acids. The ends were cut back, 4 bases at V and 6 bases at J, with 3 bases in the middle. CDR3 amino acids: CASSYSGELFF. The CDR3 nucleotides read TGTGCCAGCAGTTATTCCGGGGAGCTGTTTTTT.

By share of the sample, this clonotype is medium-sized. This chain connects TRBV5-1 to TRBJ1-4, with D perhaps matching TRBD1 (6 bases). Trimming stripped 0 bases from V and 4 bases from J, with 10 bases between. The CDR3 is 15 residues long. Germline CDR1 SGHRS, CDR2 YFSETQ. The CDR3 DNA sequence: TGCGCCAGCAGCTTGGACGGACAGCATAATGAAAAACTGTTTTTT. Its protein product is CASSLDGQHNEKLFF.

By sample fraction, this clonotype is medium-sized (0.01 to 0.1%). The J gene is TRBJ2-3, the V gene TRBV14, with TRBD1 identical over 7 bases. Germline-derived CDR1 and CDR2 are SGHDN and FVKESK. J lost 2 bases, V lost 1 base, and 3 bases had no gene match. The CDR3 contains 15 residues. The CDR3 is CASSQGGQVTDTQYF. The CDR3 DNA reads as TGTGCCAGCAGCCAAGGTGGACAGGTCACAGATACGCAGTATTTT. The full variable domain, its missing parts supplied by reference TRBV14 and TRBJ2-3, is EAGVTQFPSHSVIEKGQTVTLRCDPISGHDNLYWYRRVMGKEIKFLLHFVKESKQDESGMPNNRFLAERTGGTYSTLKVQPAELEDSGVYFCASSQGGQVTDTQYFGPGTRLTVL.

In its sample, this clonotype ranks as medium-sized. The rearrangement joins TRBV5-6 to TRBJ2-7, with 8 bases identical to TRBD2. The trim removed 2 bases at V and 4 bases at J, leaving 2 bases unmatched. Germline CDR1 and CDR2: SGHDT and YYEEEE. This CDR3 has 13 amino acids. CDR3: CASSFTSGYEQYF. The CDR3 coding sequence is TGTGCCAGCAGCTTTACTAGCGGATACGAGCAGTACTTC.

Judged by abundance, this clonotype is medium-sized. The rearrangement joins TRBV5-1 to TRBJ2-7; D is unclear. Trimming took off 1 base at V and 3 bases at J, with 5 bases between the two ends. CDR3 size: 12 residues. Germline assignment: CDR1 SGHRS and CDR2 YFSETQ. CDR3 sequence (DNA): TGCGCCAGCAGCTTGAGTGGCTACGAGCAGTACTTC. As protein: CASSLSGYEQYF.